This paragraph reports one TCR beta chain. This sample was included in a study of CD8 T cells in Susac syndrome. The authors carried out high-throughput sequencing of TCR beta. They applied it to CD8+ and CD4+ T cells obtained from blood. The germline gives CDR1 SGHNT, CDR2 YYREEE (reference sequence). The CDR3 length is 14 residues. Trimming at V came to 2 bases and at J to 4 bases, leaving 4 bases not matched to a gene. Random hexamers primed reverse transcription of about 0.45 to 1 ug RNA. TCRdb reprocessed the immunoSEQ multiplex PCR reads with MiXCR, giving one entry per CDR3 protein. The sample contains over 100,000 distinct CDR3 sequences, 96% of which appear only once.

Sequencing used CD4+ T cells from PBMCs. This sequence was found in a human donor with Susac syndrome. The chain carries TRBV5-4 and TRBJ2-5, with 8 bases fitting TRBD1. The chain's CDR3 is CASSFGQGGETQYF. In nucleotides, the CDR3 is TGTGCCAGCAGCTTCGGACAGGGCGGAGAGACCCAGTACTTC. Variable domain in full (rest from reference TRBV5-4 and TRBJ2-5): ETGVTQSPTHLIKTRGQQVTLRCSSQSGHNTVSWYQQALGQGPQFIFQYYREEENGRGNFPPRFSGLQFPNYSSELNVNALELDDSALYLCASSFGQGGETQYFGPGTRLLVL.